The 22 T cell receptor beta chains listed next were all sequenced from one sample in a study of shared clonotypes between healthy human individuals. Assay used: immunoSEQ multiplex PCR; TCRdb lists only in-frame clones, some missing. The repertoire holds fewer than 650,000 clones, with over 60% as singletons. Sequencing input: PBMCs. These receptor sequences come from a woman aged 40 to 50 in good health. Some clones in this sample may be carry-over from other donors' samples.

The rearrangement uses TRBV29-1 and TRBJ2-7; 11 positions agree with TRBD2. The V gene end was trimmed by 5 bases and the J gene end by 5 bases; junction bases not matched to a gene: 5. Germline V gene lookup returns CDR1 SQVTM and CDR2 ANQGSEA. The CDR3 length is 13 residues. CDR3 amino acids: CSVRLAGFHEQYF. The CDR3 bases are TGCAGCGTTAGACTAGCGGGATTCCACGAGCAGTACTTC.

The chain combines TRBV11-2 with TRBJ1-2; D is undetermined. V lost 5 bases and J lost 4, with 14 bases in between. CDR1 and CDR2 (germline): SGHAT, FQNNGV. The length of the CDR3 is 14 residues. CDR3 nucleotide sequence: TGTGCCAGCAGCGACCAGGCCGGCGGCTATGGCTACACCTTC. This gives the protein CASSDQAGGYGYTF.

CDR3 in DNA: TGCGCCAGCAGACAACTAGCGGGCCCCAATGAGCAGTTCTTC. This gives the protein CASRQLAGPNEQFF. This chain connects TRBV5-1 to TRBJ2-1, with 9 bases fitting TRBD2. V gave up 5 bases and J gave up 6 bases; unmatched junction bases: 6. The CDR3 is made up of 14 amino acids. Germline V gives CDR1 SGHRS, CDR2 YFSETQ.

CDR3: CASSSNRVTEQFF. The DNA for the CDR3 is TGTGCCAGCAGTTCAAACAGGGTTACTGAGCAGTTCTTC. The J gene is TRBJ2-1, the V gene TRBV6-5, with D perhaps TRBD1 (6 bases). This CDR3 comprises 13 residues. V shed 4 bases and J shed 9 bases, with 13 bases lying between them. Germline loops: CDR1 MNHEY, CDR2 SVGAGI.

The chain joins TRBV5-8 to TRBJ2-2; the D gene is possibly TRBD2 (5 bases). Germline CDR1 SGHTS, CDR2 YDEGEE. This CDR3 has 16 amino acids. The ends were cut back, 3 bases at V and 6 bases at J, with 18 bases in the middle. The DNA for the CDR3 is TGTGCCAGCAGCTCCGGGAACCCGATCGGCGCCGGGGAGCTGTTTTTT. Amino acid sequence: CASSSGNPIGAGELFF.

The chain uses TRBV9 and TRBJ2-1; TRBD1 might be the D (5 bases). Germline loops: CDR1 SGDLS, CDR2 YYNGEE. V was cut by 3 bases and J by 7 bases, with 17 bases left in between. The CDR3 contains 15 residues. CDR3 in DNA: TGTGCCAGCAGCGGGTGGCAGGGTAAGGTTAATGAGCAGTTCTTC. Encoded protein: CASSGWQGKVNEQFF.

The rearrangement links TRBV5-1 to TRBJ2-3; a weak D match, TRBD1 (6 bases). This CDR3 region has 15 residues. Trimming took off 2 bases at V and 1 base at J, with 11 bases between the two ends. Germline CDR1 SGHRS, CDR2 YFSETQ. Written as DNA, the CDR3 is TGCGCCAGCAGCTTTGAGGACAGACGCACAGATACGCAGTATTTT. As protein: CASSFEDRRTDTQYF.

V gene TRBV28 combines with J gene TRBJ1-5; unclear D gene. Trimming removed 2 bases from V and 0 bases from J, with 8 bases in between. The CDR3 contains 15 residues. Germline CDR1 reads MDHEN; CDR2 reads SYDVKM. The CDR3 loop reads CASSLAEFSNQPQHF. The CDR3 bases are TGTGCCAGCAGTTTAGCGGAATTTAGCAATCAGCCCCAGCATTTT.

The chain combines TRBV2 with TRBJ2-5; D could derive from TRBD1 or TRBD2 (5 bases each). Trimming stripped 5 bases from V and 7 bases from J, with 17 bases between. CDR3 size: 14 residues. CDR1 is SNHLY and CDR2 is FYNNEI in the germline V gene. In nucleotides, the CDR3 is TGTGCCAGCAGTTCGACCGTGGGGGAAGGGACCCAGTACTTC. Translating it yields CASSSTVGEGTQYF.

The rearrangement uses TRBV18 and TRBJ2-5; TRBD2 matches 12 bases. Losses at the gene ends were 2 bases for V and 5 bases for J; bases not matched to a gene: 6. The CDR3 has 16 amino acids. Germline CDR1 and CDR2: KGHSH and LQKENI. This CDR3 reads CASSPGLAGTGETQYF. For the CDR3, the DNA is TGTGCCAGCTCACCAGGACTAGCGGGAACGGGGGAGACCCAGTACTTC.

The CDR3 loop is CASSLSAPVREQFF. For the CDR3, the DNA is TGTGCCAGCAGTTTATCGGCTCCGGTGCGAGAGCAGTTCTTC. The chain employs TRBV28 and TRBJ2-1; D is ambiguous. Germline V CDR1 and CDR2: MDHEN, SYDVKM. V was clipped by 1 base and J by 10 bases, with 14 bases between them. The CDR3 extends over 14 amino acids.

This clone was observed at least ten times. The chain carries TRBV7-9 and TRBJ2-1, with no clear D. With 5 bases removed from V and 5 bases from J, the gap between germline ends came to 13 bases. The germline gives CDR1 SEHNR, CDR2 FQNEAQ (reference sequence). The CDR3 totals 14 residues. CDR3 in amino acids: CASSAPNWDNEQFF. Here the CDR3 DNA reads TGTGCCAGCAGCGCCCCCAATTGGGACAATGAGCAGTTCTTC.

This clone was detected a few times. CDR3 nucleotide sequence: TGCGCCAGCAGCCAAGGGCTGGGATCCTACGAGCAGTACTTC. This gives the protein CASSQGLGSYEQYF. The rearrangement joins TRBV4-3 to TRBJ2-7; no clear D gene. The CDR3 runs to 14 residues. V lost 1 base and J 1 base, leaving 8 bases between the germline ends. Germline V gives CDR1 LGHNA, CDR2 YSLEER.

For the CDR3, the DNA is TGTGCCAGCAGCTTAGGTCGTGGCAGCTCTGGAAACACCATATATTTT. It encodes CASSLGRGSSGNTIYF. The chain joins TRBV11-3 to TRBJ1-3, with unresolved D. Germline CDR1 reads SGHNT; CDR2 reads YENEEA. Trimming pared 1 base from V and 0 bases from J, leaving 10 bases between. The CDR3 spans 16 residues.

This clone was detected ten times or more. This chain joins TRBV5-6 and TRBJ1-1, with D perhaps TRBD1 (5 bases). CDR3 length: 14 residues. Germline assignment: CDR1 SGHDT and CDR2 YYEEEE. Trimming removed 0 bases at V and 6 bases at J, with 12 bases between. The CDR3, as DNA: TGTGCCAGCAGCTTGGGGGGACCGGATCCTGAAGCTTTCTTT. It encodes CASSLGGPDPEAFF.

The chain links TRBV28 to TRBJ1-2; 11 bases fit TRBD1. CDR3 length equals 16 residues. Trimming took 8 bases from V and 3 from J; bases not matched to a gene: 11. Germline assignment: CDR1 MDHEN and CDR2 SYDVKM. The CDR3 spells CASSGGQGDDYYGYTF. The CDR3 coding sequence is TGTGCCAGCTCCGGGGGACAGGGGGATGATTACTATGGCTACACCTTC.

This rearrangement joins TRBV12-2 to TRBJ2-7; the D call TRBD2 from the table was never checked on the DNA. TRBV12-2 is tagged as a pseudogene. CDR3 length: 13 residues. The CDR3 sequence is CASRLVSSNEQYF. The CDR3 coding sequence is TGTGCAAGTCGCTTAGTGAGCTCTAACGAGCAGTACTTC.

V gene TRBV5-6 combines with J gene TRBJ1-6; 7 bases match TRBD1. This CDR3 is 13 amino acids long. Germline CDR1 SGHDT, CDR2 YYEEEE. Germline trimming cut 3 bases from V and 11 bases from J; bases unmatched to any gene: 5. The DNA of the CDR3 is TGTGCCAGCAGCTCCGACAGGGTGACACCCCTCCACTTT. It encodes CASSSDRVTPLHF.

The rearrangement joins TRBV27 to TRBJ1-1; D not resolved. The CDR3 loop spans 13 amino acids. Deletions cut 2 bases from V and 3 bases from J, with 7 bases between. CDR1 is MNHEY, CDR2 SMNVEV, per germline (reference sequence). This CDR3 reads CASSLLPYTEAFF. DNA of the CDR3: TGTGCCAGCAGTTTACTGCCTTACACTGAAGCTTTCTTT.

This clone was seen just once. This chain links TRBV6-4 with TRBJ2-7, with D tentatively TRBD1 (6 bases). This CDR3 comprises 13 residues. V dropped 6 bases and J dropped 5 bases, with 14 bases sitting between them. Germline assignment: CDR1 MRHNA and CDR2 SNTAGT. The CDR3 bases are TGTGCCAGCAGCTTTCCAGGGGTCCACGAGCAGTACTTC. This translates into CASSFPGVHEQYF.

The chain carries TRBV11-2 and TRBJ2-5; 12 bases align to TRBD2. V was pared by 5 bases and J by 3 bases, with 4 bases of the junction left unmatched. This CDR3 contains 15 residues. From germline, CDR1 is SGHAT and CDR2 FQNNGV. The CDR3: CASSSRLAGEETQYF. Here the CDR3 DNA reads TGTGCCAGCAGCAGCCGACTAGCGGGAGAAGAGACCCAGTACTTC.

The V gene is TRBV4-1, the J gene TRBJ2-2; a possible D gene is TRBD2 (6 bases). The CDR3 runs to 15 residues. Germline CDR1 and CDR2: MGHRA and YSYEKL. The V and J ends lost 1 base and 6 bases respectively, with 12 bases between them. The CDR3 DNA sequence: TGCGCCAGCAGCCAAGCCGGGGGTTTAGCCGGGGAGCTGTTTTTT. This gives the protein CASSQAGGLAGELFF.